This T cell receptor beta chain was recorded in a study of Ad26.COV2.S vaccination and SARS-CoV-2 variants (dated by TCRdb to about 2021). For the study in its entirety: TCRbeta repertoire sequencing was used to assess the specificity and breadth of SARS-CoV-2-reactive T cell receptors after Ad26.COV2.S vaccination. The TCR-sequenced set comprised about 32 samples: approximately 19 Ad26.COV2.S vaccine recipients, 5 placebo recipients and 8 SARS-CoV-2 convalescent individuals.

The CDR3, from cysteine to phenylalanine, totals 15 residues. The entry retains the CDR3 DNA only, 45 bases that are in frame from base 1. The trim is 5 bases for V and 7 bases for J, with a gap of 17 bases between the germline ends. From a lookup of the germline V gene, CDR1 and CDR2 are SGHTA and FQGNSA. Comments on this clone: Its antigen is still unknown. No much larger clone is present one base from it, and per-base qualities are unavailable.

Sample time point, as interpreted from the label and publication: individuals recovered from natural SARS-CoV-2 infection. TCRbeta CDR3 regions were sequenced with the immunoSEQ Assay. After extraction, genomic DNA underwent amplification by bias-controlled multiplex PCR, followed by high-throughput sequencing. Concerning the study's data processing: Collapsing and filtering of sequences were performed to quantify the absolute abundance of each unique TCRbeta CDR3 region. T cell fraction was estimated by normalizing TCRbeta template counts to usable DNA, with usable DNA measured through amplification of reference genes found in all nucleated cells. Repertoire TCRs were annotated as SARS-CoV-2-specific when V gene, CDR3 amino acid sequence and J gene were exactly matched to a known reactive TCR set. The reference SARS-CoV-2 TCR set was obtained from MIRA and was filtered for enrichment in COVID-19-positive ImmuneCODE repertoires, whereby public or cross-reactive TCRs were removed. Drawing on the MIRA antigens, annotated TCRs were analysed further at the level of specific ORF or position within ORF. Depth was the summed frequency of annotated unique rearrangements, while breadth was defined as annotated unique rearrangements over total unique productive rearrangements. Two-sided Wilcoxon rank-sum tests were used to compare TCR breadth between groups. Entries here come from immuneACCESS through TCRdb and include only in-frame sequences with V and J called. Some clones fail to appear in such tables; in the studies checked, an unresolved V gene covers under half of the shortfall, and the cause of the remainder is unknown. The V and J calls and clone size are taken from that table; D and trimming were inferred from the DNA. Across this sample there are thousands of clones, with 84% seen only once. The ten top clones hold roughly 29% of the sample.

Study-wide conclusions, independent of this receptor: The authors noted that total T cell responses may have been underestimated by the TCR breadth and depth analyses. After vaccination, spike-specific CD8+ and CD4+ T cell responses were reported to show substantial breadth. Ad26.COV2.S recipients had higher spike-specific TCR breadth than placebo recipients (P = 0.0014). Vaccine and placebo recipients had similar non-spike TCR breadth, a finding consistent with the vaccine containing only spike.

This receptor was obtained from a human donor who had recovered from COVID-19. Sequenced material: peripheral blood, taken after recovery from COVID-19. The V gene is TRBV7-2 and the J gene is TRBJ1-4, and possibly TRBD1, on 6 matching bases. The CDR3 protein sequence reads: CASSRRTVGGEKLFF. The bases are TGTGCCAGCAGCCGGCGGACAGTCGGCGGTGAAAAACTGTTTTTT. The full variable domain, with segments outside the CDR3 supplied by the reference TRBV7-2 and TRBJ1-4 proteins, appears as GAGVSQSPSNKVTEKGKDVELRCDPISGHTALYWYRQSLGQGLEFLIYFQGNSAPDKSGLPSDRFSAERTGGSVSTLTIQRTQQEDSAVYLCASSRRTVGGEKLFFGSGTQLSVL.